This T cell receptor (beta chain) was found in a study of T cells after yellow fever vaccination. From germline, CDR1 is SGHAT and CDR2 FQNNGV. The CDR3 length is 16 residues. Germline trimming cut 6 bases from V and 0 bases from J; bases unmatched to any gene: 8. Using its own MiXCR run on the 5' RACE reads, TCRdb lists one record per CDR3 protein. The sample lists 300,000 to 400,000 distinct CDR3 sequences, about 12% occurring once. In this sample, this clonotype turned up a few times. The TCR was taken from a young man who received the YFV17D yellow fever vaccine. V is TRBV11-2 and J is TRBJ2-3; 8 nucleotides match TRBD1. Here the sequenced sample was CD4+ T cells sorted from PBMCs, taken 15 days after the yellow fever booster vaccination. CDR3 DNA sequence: TGTGCCAGCAGAAATCAGGGGGCGCTCAGCACAGATACGCAGTATTTT. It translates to CASRNQGALSTDTQYF.